This TCR beta chain was sequenced during a study of response to subunit inactivated influenza vaccine. Via MiXCR, TCRdb re-called the RT-PCR reads, giving one row per CDR3 protein. The sample holds about 780,000 distinct CDR3 sequences, approximately 18% seen once. About this clonotype: Its target is unknown.

V dropped 1 base and J dropped 12; count of bases not matched to a gene: 3. This CDR3 has 13 residues. Per germline, CDR1 KGHSH and CDR2 LQKENI. Study-level results: The authors suggested that few new T cells are recruited per seasonal influenza vaccination.

Sequenced here: PBMCs from blood, sampled more than 4 days after vaccination. The rearrangement joins TRBV18 to TRBJ2-1, with TRBD1 matching 10 bases. The clonotype comes from a man aged 50 to 60 who received an inactivated influenza vaccine. The CDR3 DNA reads TGTGCCAGCTCACCACGGGACAGGGGCCTGCAGTTCTTC. Translating it yields CASSPRDRGLQFF.